This TCR beta chain derives from a study of breast tumors, draining lymph nodes, adjacent tissues. TCRdb reanalysed the multiplex PCR reads using MiXCR and keeps one entry per CDR3 protein. The sample lists about 180,000 distinct CDR3 sequences, 33% occurring once. This clonotype was seen repeatedly, ten times or more. Its specificity is not known. Study results and caveats: Luminal-like breast cancer showed significantly higher tumor–nontumor repertoire similarity than basal-like. Tumor repertoires ranked between lymph nodes and nontumor tissue in diversity, with V and J gene preferences. The data were judged consistent with most tumor T cells coming from lymph node and expanding in tumor.

The lymph nodes were axillary draining lymph nodes from breast cancer patients. This TCR was sampled from a female donor with breast cancer. Some clones in this sample may be carry-over from other donors' samples. The sample taken for sequencing was axillary lymph node tissue.

Here the CDR3 reads CATPSIGFLVRLLPGAIPIEQFF. CDR3 coding DNA: TGTGCCACCCCCTCAATAGGCTTCCTAGTAAGGCTCTTGCCAGGGGCGATACCCATTGAGCAGTTCTTC. The V gene is TRBV24-1, the J gene TRBJ2-1; tentatively, D is TRBD1 (6 bases). The ends were cut back, 9 bases at V and 9 bases at J, with 47 bases in the middle. The CDR3 runs 23 residues. Germline loops: CDR1 KGHDR, CDR2 SFDVKD.